The source of this T cell receptor (beta chain) is a study of blood T cell repertoires in COVID-19. Study-level background: Material from acute and convalescent COVID-19 was sourced from the United States, Italy and Spain.

Germline V gives CDR1 SQVTM, CDR2 ANQGSEA. This CDR3 contains 15 residues. J was trimmed by 6 bases and V by 2 bases; bases with no gene match: 10. Clones were read by immunoSEQ multiplex PCR, and TCRdb kept only the in-frame ones, dropping some. The sample includes over 200,000 clones, 85% to 90% of them seen just once. The sequence was obtained from a woman in her fifties or sixties with acute or convalescent COVID-19. The chain recombines TRBV29-1 with TRBJ2-5, with 9 bases that match TRBD1. Material: peripheral blood. DNA of the CDR3: TGCAGCGTTGAACCAACAGGGGGCGCGAGGCAGACCCAGTACTTC. This sequence encodes CSVEPTGGARQTQYF.